Following are 25 T cell receptor beta chains from one sample sequenced in a study of shared clonotypes between healthy human individuals. The naive CD8 population came from CD45RO-negative cells selected for CCR7, without terminally differentiated effector memory CD45RA+ cells. Clones were read by immunoSEQ multiplex PCR, and TCRdb kept only the in-frame ones, dropping some. The sample has 1.5 million to 2.5 million clones, about 94% seen once. Sequencing was carried out using naive CD8+ T cells sorted from blood. The receptors stem from a man between 18 and 35 years old in good health.

The V gene is TRBV7-9, the J gene TRBJ1-1; 7 bases match TRBD1. The CDR3 is 12 amino acids. Unmatched junction bases numbered 6, after V lost 4 bases and J lost 10 bases. The V gene's germline CDR1 is SEHNR and CDR2 FQNEAQ (reference sequence). CDR3 region: CASSSGQATAFF. The CDR3 nucleotides are TGTGCCAGCAGCTCAGGACAGGCCACAGCTTTCTTT.

This sequence joins TRBV6-1 and TRBJ2-7; D is undetermined. Germline V gene lookup returns CDR1 MNHNS and CDR2 SASEGT. The CDR3 covers 13 residues. V was shortened by 3 bases and J by 5 bases, with 11 bases between the two germline ends. The CDR3 is CASSESGVDEQYF. CDR3 coding DNA: TGTGCCAGCAGTGAGAGTGGGGTGGACGAGCAGTACTTC.

The CDR3 DNA sequence: TGTGCCAGCGTGGGGGGCGATAGCTATGGCTACACCTTC. Protein product: CASVGGDSYGYTF. The V gene is TRBV28, the J gene TRBJ1-2; tentative D call: TRBD1 (6 bases). The CDR3 spans 13 residues. With 8 bases removed from V and 4 bases from J, the gap between germline ends came to 14 bases. Per germline, CDR1 MDHEN and CDR2 SYDVKM.

The chain carries TRBV7-9 and TRBJ2-5; TRBD1 agrees at 8 bases. CDR1 is SEHNR and CDR2 is FQNEAQ in the germline V gene (reference sequence). This CDR3 region has 15 residues. After removal of 6 bases from V and 5 bases from J, the junction contained 11 bases not matched to a gene. The CDR3 loop is CASSPTLNRGETQYF. CDR3 bases: TGTGCCAGCAGTCCAACCTTGAACAGGGGGGAGACCCAGTACTTC.

About this clone itself: Other DNA sequences within the sample encode an identical CDR3. V and J are TRBV27 and TRBJ2-7; TRBD2 matches 8 bases. Germline-derived CDR1 and CDR2 are MNHEY and SMNVEV (reference sequence). The CDR3 length is 14 residues. The V segment lost 3 bases and the J segment 2 bases; nucleotides outside the gene matches: 3. CDR3 sequence (DNA): TGTGCCAGCAGTTTCGACGGGAGGGCCTACGAGCAGTACTTC. This sequence encodes CASSFDGRAYEQYF.

CDR3 nucleotide sequence: TGTGCCAGCAGCTTCGATGGGACTAGCGCTACCTACGAGCAGTACTTC. It codes for CASSFDGTSATYEQYF. The chain links TRBV11-2 to TRBJ2-7, with 10 bases lining up with TRBD2. This CDR3 region has 16 residues. V shed 3 bases and J 2 bases; nucleotides not matched to a gene: 7. Germline CDR1 is SGHAT and CDR2 is FQNNGV.

The chain recombines TRBV4-3 with TRBJ2-7; D perhaps matches TRBD2 (6 bases). Germline loops: CDR1 LGHNA, CDR2 YSLEER. Trimming stripped 1 base from V and 5 bases from J, with 9 bases between. The CDR3 loop spans 13 amino acids. The CDR3 sequence: CASSQVGTHEQYF. The CDR3 DNA reads TGCGCCAGCAGCCAAGTCGGGACTCACGAGCAGTACTTC.

The CDR3 here is CAWELLDTQYF. Written as DNA, the CDR3 is TGTGCCTGGGAACTATTAGATACGCAGTATTTT. The chain links TRBV30 to TRBJ2-3; D remains ambiguous. The CDR3 sequence is 11 residues long. CDR1 is GTSNPN and CDR2 is SVGIG in the germline V gene (reference sequence). V gave up 5 bases and J gave up 5 bases, with 8 bases separating them.

The chain uses TRBV28 and TRBJ1-5; D not certain. Germline loops: CDR1 MDHEN, CDR2 SYDVKM. Trimming removed 6 bases from V and 7 bases from J, with 19 bases in between. CDR3 length: 15 residues. The CDR3 sequence is CASSSARSMNQPQHF. The CDR3 bases are TGTGCCAGCAGCTCGGCCCGGTCGATGAACCAGCCCCAGCATTTT. Full variable domain (outside the CDR3, taken from reference TRBV28 and TRBJ1-5): DVKVTQSSRYLVKRTGEKVFLECVQDMDHENMFWYRQDPGLGLRLIYFSYDVKMKEKGDIPEGYSVSREKKERFSLILESASTNQTSMYLCASSSARSMNQPQHFGDGTRLSIL.

The chain combines TRBV9 with TRBJ2-7; 10 nucleotides align to TRBD1. Germline V gene data show CDR1 as SGDLS and CDR2 as YYNGEE. CDR3 length: 15 amino acids. V was clipped by 0 bases and J by 7 bases; unmatched bases: 7. Here the CDR3 DNA reads TGTGCCAGCAGCGTAGACCTGGACAGGGGGTGGGAGCAGTACTTC. Its protein product is CASSVDLDRGWEQYF.

This clone was counted once. V usage is TRBV4-1 and J usage is TRBJ2-7; 8 nucleotides match TRBD1. Germline V gene data show CDR1 as MGHRA and CDR2 as YSYEKL. The CDR3 has 14 residues. The V gene end was trimmed by 3 bases and the J gene end by 3 bases; junction bases not matched to a gene: 4. DNA of the CDR3: TGCGCCAGCAGCCACGACAGGGGCGGCTACGAGCAGTACTTC. This translates into CASSHDRGGYEQYF.

CDR3 loop: CASSYGTSGRDTQYF. The DNA for the CDR3 is TGCGCCAGCAGCTACGGGACTAGCGGGAGAGATACGCAGTATTTT. The rearrangement uses TRBV4-3 and TRBJ2-3, with 14 nucleotides matching TRBD2. The CDR3 has 15 residues. In germline, CDR1 is LGHNA, CDR2 YSLEER. V shed 5 bases, J shed 5 bases, and the junction held 3 bases outside the gene matches.

Notes on this clone: The same CDR3 arises from other DNA sequences in this sample as well. The chain is built from TRBV9 and TRBJ2-7; 7 bases fit TRBD1. The CDR3 totals 14 residues. Germline V gives CDR1 SGDLS, CDR2 YYNGEE. Unmatched junction bases numbered 4, after V lost 0 bases and J lost 4 bases. CDR3 sequence (DNA): TGTGCCAGCAGCGTAGGAGGGGGCCCTTACGAGCAGTACTTC. It yields the protein CASSVGGGPYEQYF.

The chain carries TRBV27 and TRBJ2-7, with TRBD2 identical over 7 bases. This CDR3 region has 16 residues. The germline gives CDR1 MNHEY, CDR2 SMNVEV (reference sequence). Losses at the gene ends were 5 bases for V and 0 bases for J; bases not matched to a gene: 10. This chain's CDR3 is CASSPSSGEGSYEQYF. CDR3 coding DNA: TGTGCCAGCAGTCCCTCCAGCGGGGAGGGCTCCTACGAGCAGTACTTC.

The chain combines TRBV20-1 with TRBJ1-1; D not certain. The CDR3 contains 11 residues. CDR1 DFQATT and CDR2 SNEGSKA come from the germline V gene (reference sequence). This CDR3 is CRAPLNTEAFF. The CDR3, as DNA: TGCAGGGCCCCCCTGAACACTGAAGCTTTCTTT.

The CDR3 protein is CASSSLVGAFGYGYTF. The CDR3 nucleotides are TGTGCCAGCAGTTCCTTAGTGGGGGCGTTTGGCTATGGCTACACCTTC. The rearrangement links TRBV28 to TRBJ1-2, with a tentative D call TRBD1 (6 bases). The V and J ends lost 4 bases and 4 bases respectively, with 19 bases between them. Germline V gene sequence: CDR1 MDHEN, CDR2 SYDVKM. The CDR3 is 16 residues long.

V and J are TRBV4-1 and TRBJ2-5, with D unclear. The CDR3 has 12 residues. In germline, CDR1 is MGHRA, CDR2 YSYEKL. V was trimmed by 7 bases and J by 3 bases, leaving 9 bases between them. The CDR3 DNA follows: TGCGCCAGCAAATCGCTGGAAGAGACCCAGTACTTC. It is translated as CASKSLEETQYF.

The rearrangement links TRBV13 to TRBJ2-1, with D unclear. The length of the CDR3 is 13 residues. V was cut by 2 bases and J by 8 bases, with 10 bases left in between. Germline V gene data show CDR1 as PRHDT and CDR2 as FYEKMQ (reference sequence). The CDR3 protein is CASSLNAVDEQFF. CDR3 bases: TGTGCCAGCAGCTTAAACGCGGTGGATGAGCAGTTCTTC.

J is TRBJ1-5 and V is TRBV19; tentatively, D is TRBD1 (5 bases). The germline V gene encodes CDR1 LNHDA and CDR2 SQIVND (reference sequence). The V and J ends lost 6 bases and 5 bases respectively, with 8 bases between them. The CDR3 runs to 12 residues. Written as DNA, the CDR3 is TGTGCCAGTAGCGGGACCGATCAGCCCCAGCATTTT. The encoded protein is CASSGTDQPQHF.

The rearrangement joins TRBV27 to TRBJ1-5; no clear D gene. This CDR3 contains 13 residues. The V and J ends lost 5 bases and 4 bases respectively, with 9 bases between them. Per the germline V gene, CDR1 is MNHEY and CDR2 is SMNVEV (reference sequence). The CDR3 region is CASSPTWNQPQHF. DNA of the CDR3: TGTGCCAGCAGTCCTACTTGGAATCAGCCCCAGCATTTT.

The genes are TRBV7-9 and TRBJ2-6; 8 bases match TRBD1. Trimming at V came to 5 bases and at J to 0 bases, leaving 9 bases not matched to a gene. The CDR3 loop spans 18 amino acids. Germline lookup yields CDR1 SEHNR and CDR2 FQNEAQ (reference sequence). CDR3 DNA: TGTGCCAGCAGCGAATTGGGGACAGGAGTCTCTGGGGCCAACGTCCTGACTTTC. This translates into CASSELGTGVSGANVLTF.

This clone was recorded only once. The chain recombines TRBV4-1 with TRBJ1-2, with a tentative D call TRBD1 (6 bases). V was trimmed by 1 base and J by 4 bases, leaving 13 bases between them. CDR3 length: 15 amino acids. Germline CDR1 is MGHRA and CDR2 is YSYEKL. The CDR3 region has the DNA TGCGCCAGCAGCCAAGTGAAGGGACAAGCCTATGGCTACACCTTC. Amino acids: CASSQVKGQAYGYTF.

The rearrangement joins TRBV29-1 to TRBJ2-7; TRBD1 aligns across 8 bases. V gave up 0 bases and J gave up 4 bases; unmatched junction bases: 8. This CDR3 has 15 amino acids. Germline assignment: CDR1 SQVTM and CDR2 ANQGSEA. The chain's CDR3 is CSVEEDRDRSYEQYF. In nucleotides, the CDR3 is TGCAGCGTTGAAGAAGATAGGGACAGGAGTTACGAGCAGTACTTC.

The chain is built from TRBV19 and TRBJ2-7; 9 nucleotides match TRBD1. There are 15 residues in the CDR3. V was pared by 3 bases and J by 5 bases, with 8 bases of the junction left unmatched. Germline CDR1 is LNHDA and CDR2 is SQIVND (reference sequence). CDR3 sequence: CASSMSGTGTHEQYF. CDR3 sequence (DNA): TGTGCCAGTAGTATGTCCGGGACAGGGACCCACGAGCAGTACTTC.

This sequence joins TRBV9 and TRBJ2-3, with a possible D match to TRBD1 (6 bases). The CDR3 is made up of 16 amino acids. Germline V lookup: CDR1 SGDLS, CDR2 YYNGEE. Trimming stripped 4 bases from V and 2 bases from J, with 17 bases between. The CDR3 region is CASSPYRAYPTDTQYF. CDR3 DNA: TGTGCCAGCAGCCCATACAGGGCCTACCCCACAGATACGCAGTATTTT.